A selection of T cell receptor beta chains follows, all from one sample in a study of blood T cell repertoires in COVID-19. Libraries were prepared by immunoSEQ multiplex PCR; TCRdb keeps only in-frame clonotypes and omits some of them. The table lists around 140,000 clones, 88% of them singletons. The sequenced sample consisted of peripheral blood. These receptors all come from a man aged 45 to 65 with acute or convalescent COVID-19. CDR3s leave out the opening cysteine and the closing phenylalanine or tryptophan. Each record gives: V gene, CDR3 protein.

TRBV7-2	ASRAGVEQF
TRBV5-1	ASSTYYEQY
TRBV18	ASSTRGQGDQPQH
TRBV27	ASKVQGAEGYT
TRBV9	ASSVDVAGGTDTQY
TRBV19	ASSNWDRLHGYT
TRBV5-1	ASSLGSARGAKNIQY
TRBV5-6	ASSLADRGSGQPQH
TRBV2	ASNAPGQGAYEQY
TRBV5-8	ASLRGRQYGYT
TRBV7-8	ASRSQGTYNEQF
TRBV21-1	ASSTGLELFPHEQY
TRBV5-1	ASSSVGTGDEQY
TRBV2	ASSPGQYEQY
TRBV2	ASSEWSQPQH
TRBV5-1	ASFSGTANTGELF
TRBV5-1	ASSFRDSDLTLNYEQY
TRBV28	ASSPLWAQPQH
TRBV19	ASAEANTGELF
TRBV18	ASSQLPGTGIGAQPQH
TRBV5-8	ASSQQMNTEAF
TRBV2	ASKNRERDYGYT
TRBV15	ATSRGGWGYGYT
TRBV7-6	ASSFRTGGQPQH
TRBV7-9	ASSFSGTEAF
TRBV6-5	ASSTSRDIYGYT
TRBV7-6	ASSSGQSQGHGYT
TRBV19	ASSDGSSYEQY
TRBV18	ASSPSVSYNSPLH
TRBV2	ASGRGTEAF
TRBV7-2	ASSPRTGFSHYGYT
TRBV6-5	ASSPGQGRYT
TRBV3-1/TRBV3-2	ASSPQPTDTQY
TRBV5-4	ASSSGRAGTDTQY
TRBV10-3	AIRATGSFPNYGYT